The 17 T cell receptor beta chains reported below all come from one sample, sequenced in a study of blood T cell repertoires in COVID-19. The data were produced by immunoSEQ multiplex PCR, yet TCRdb's version contains in-frame clones alone and is incomplete. The table includes under 250,000 clones, 84% detected once. What was sequenced was PBMCs or T cells enriched from blood (not recorded which). These receptors were taken from a man aged 55 to 69 who had recovered from COVID-19.

The CDR3 DNA follows: TGTGCCATCAGACGGGGGGGCTCCTACAATGAGCAGTTCTTC. Its protein is CAIRRGGSYNEQFF. The rearrangement links TRBV10-3 to TRBJ2-1; TRBD2 matches at 8 bases. V shed 6 bases, J shed 0 bases, and the junction held 1 base outside the gene matches. The germline V gene has CDR1 ENHRY and CDR2 SYGVKD. This CDR3 has 14 amino acids.

The chain is built from TRBV4-3 and TRBJ2-3; tentative D call: TRBD2 (7 bases). Trimming left V 3 bases short and J 2 bases short, with 12 bases between. Germline V gene data show CDR1 as LGHNA and CDR2 as YSLEER. This CDR3 region has 15 residues. The CDR3 sequence: CASSQGGPSTDTQYF. DNA of the CDR3: TGCGCCAGCAGCCAGGGGGGGCCTTCCACAGATACGCAGTATTTT.

The CDR3 region is CASSPGRGTDTQYF. For the CDR3, the DNA is TGCGCCAGCAGCCCGGGCAGGGGGACAGATACGCAGTATTTT. This chain joins TRBV5-1 and TRBJ2-3; 7 nucleotides match TRBD1. Trimming at V came to 4 bases and at J to 3 bases, leaving 5 bases not matched to a gene. Per the germline V gene, CDR1 is SGHRS and CDR2 is YFSETQ. The CDR3 has 14 amino acids.

This rearrangement joins TRBV19 to TRBJ1-6; 8 nucleotides line up with TRBD1. CDR3 length: 17 amino acids. Germline V gives CDR1 LNHDA, CDR2 SQIVND (reference sequence). V lost 0 bases to trimming and J lost 5 bases; unmatched junction nucleotides: 6. The CDR3 DNA is TGTGCCAGTAGTATAGATCGGGACAGGAGAAATAATTCACCCCTCCACTTT. The encoded protein is CASSIDRDRRNNSPLHF.

The rearrangement joins TRBV18 to TRBJ1-2, with 8 bases aligning to TRBD1. CDR3 length: 16 residues. Germline CDR1 is KGHSH and CDR2 is LQKENI. Trimming removed 0 bases from V and 7 bases from J; junction bases left unmatched: 10. DNA for the CDR3: TGTGCCAGCTCACCACCTGGTCTGACAGGGGTGGGTGGCTACACCTTC. Translating gives CASSPPGLTGVGGYTF.

This chain joins TRBV18 and TRBJ1-3; D unclear. The CDR3 has 15 amino acids. Germline values: CDR1 KGHSH, CDR2 LQKENI. V was pared by 2 bases and J by 0 bases, with 8 bases between. This CDR3 is CASSPSSDSGNTIYF. In nucleotides, the CDR3 is TGTGCCAGCTCACCAAGTTCAGACTCTGGAAACACCATATATTTT.

The V call is TRBV5-5, the J call TRBJ1-5; maybe TRBD1 (5 bases). V gave up 0 bases and J gave up 0 bases, with 13 bases separating them. Germline CDR1 and CDR2: SGHKS and YYEKEE (reference sequence). CDR3 length equals 17 residues. CDR3 in amino acids: CASSLGQGSTSNQPQHF. DNA for the CDR3: TGTGCCAGCAGCTTGGGGCAGGGAAGCACTAGCAATCAGCCCCAGCATTTT.

This rearrangement joins TRBV7-6 to TRBJ1-6; 7 nucleotides match TRBD1. The trim removed 5 bases at V and 8 bases at J, leaving 6 bases unmatched. The CDR3 is 14 amino acids. Germline V CDR1 and CDR2: SGHVS, FNYEAQ. The CDR3 sequence is CASSLRDRDSPLHF. In nucleotides, the CDR3 is TGTGCCAGCAGCCTCCGGGACAGAGATTCACCCCTCCACTTT.

The chain joins TRBV30 to TRBJ2-6; no clear D gene. CDR3 length: 14 amino acids. CDR1 is GTSNPN, CDR2 SVGIG, per germline (reference sequence). Trimming removed 0 bases at V and 0 bases at J, with 3 bases between. The CDR3: CAWSVRSGANVLTF. DNA for the CDR3: TGTGCCTGGAGTGTTCGCTCTGGGGCCAACGTCCTGACTTTC.

The gene calls are TRBV24-1 and TRBJ1-2; D remains unclear. V shed 3 bases and J shed 4 bases, with 5 bases lying between them. The CDR3 has 12 residues. Germline V gene sequence: CDR1 KGHDR, CDR2 SFDVKD. This CDR3 reads CATSDQSYGYTF. The CDR3 DNA sequence: TGTGCCACCAGTGATCAGTCCTATGGCTACACCTTC.

The chain combines TRBV5-4 with TRBJ2-1; possibly TRBD1 for D (5 bases). The CDR3 extends over 16 amino acids. Germline CDR1 SGHNT, CDR2 YYREEE (reference sequence). Trimming took off 4 bases at V and 0 bases at J, with 14 bases between the two ends. The CDR3 DNA follows: TGTGCCAGCAGCGGCCCGACAGTGAGCTCCTACAATGAGCAGTTCTTC. Translating gives CASSGPTVSSYNEQFF.

The chain links TRBV7-6 to TRBJ2-7; perhaps TRBD1 as D (6 bases). CDR3 size: 16 residues. Germline V gives CDR1 SGHVS, CDR2 FNYEAQ. V was pared by 5 bases and J by 4 bases, with 21 bases between. CDR3 DNA: TGTGCCAGCAGCGAACTCTCCGGGACACCGTCTTACGAGCAGTACTTC. Translating gives CASSELSGTPSYEQYF.

V usage is TRBV19 and J usage is TRBJ1-4; 7 bases are shared with TRBD1. Germline CDR1 and CDR2: LNHDA and SQIVND (reference sequence). The trim removed 4 bases at V and 8 bases at J, leaving 7 bases unmatched. This CDR3 has 14 amino acids. CDR3: CASSTTGVGEKLFF. The DNA for the CDR3 is TGTGCCAGTAGTACCACAGGGGTAGGGGAAAAACTGTTTTTT.

A note on this clone: Compared with germline, one end of the junction differs, possibly owing to a read error. V and J are TRBV4-1 and TRBJ1-1; D uncertain. Germline V CDR1 and CDR2: MGHRA, YSYEKL. This CDR3 comprises 16 residues. The CDR3 DNA reads TGCGCCAGCAGCCAAGGTCCCGGGGATCTGGACGCTGAAACTTTCTTT. It yields the protein CASSQGPGDLDAETFF.

The rearrangement links TRBV4-2 to TRBJ1-5, with TRBD1 as a possible D gene (5 bases). The CDR3 is 16 amino acids. The germline CDR1 and CDR2 sequences are LGHNA and YNFKEQ. V gave up 0 bases and J gave up 3 bases, with 12 bases separating them. CDR3 bases: TGTGCCAGCAGCCAAGAAGGGGTTGGGTTCAATCAGCCCCAGCATTTT. It codes for CASSQEGVGFNQPQHF.

This clone was found a few times. The chain recombines TRBV6-1 with TRBJ2-2; possibly TRBD1 for D (5 bases). This CDR3 is 14 amino acids long. V lost 2 bases, J lost 1 base, and 5 bases lay in between. Germline V CDR1 and CDR2: MNHNS, SASEGT. In nucleotides, the CDR3 is TGTGCCAGCAGTGAACAGGGGAACACCGGGGAGCTGTTTTTT. The encoded protein is CASSEQGNTGELFF.

This clone was seen a single time. The chain carries TRBV18 and TRBJ2-5; D perhaps matches TRBD2 (6 bases). The V end was cut by 5 bases, the J end by 5 bases, with 9 bases between. Germline lookup yields CDR1 KGHSH and CDR2 LQKENI. CDR3 size: 12 residues. In DNA, the CDR3 is TGTGCCAGCTCAGGGGGGTCCGAGACCCAGTACTTC. This translates into CASSGGSETQYF.